Listed here is a single T cell receptor (beta chain). Its specificity is not known. This sample was taken from a study of blood T cells in healthy people across ages. Findings and limits, study-wide: With donor CMV status unknown, expanded clonotype changes were possibly confounded.

The length of the CDR3 is 13 residues. Per germline, CDR1 ENHRY and CDR2 SYGVKD. Healthy Caucasian individuals from Russia aged about 6 to 100 were enrolled as donors. Alongside a J-beta primer mix, a sample-barcoded 5' primer served in a second PCR lasting about 7 to 12 cycles. TCRdb re-derived calls from the 5' RACE reads in MiXCR, one entry per CDR3 protein. Of hundreds of thousands of distinct CDR3 sequences listed, 46% are singletons. The sample comprised blood. The TCR sequence derives from a man older than 75 in good health. The V and J genes are TRBV10-3 and TRBJ2-5; TRBD2 agrees at 10 bases. The DNA end is a closer match to TRBJ2-7, so the J assignment may be wrong. CDR3 region: CATSGRAIYEQYF. The CDR3 DNA sequence: TGTGCCACCAGCGGGAGGGCCATATACGAGCAGTACTTC.